These 3 T cell receptor beta chains were sequenced from one sample in a study of cytomegalovirus exposure and HLA in healthy donors. Primers: 60 Vbeta forward and 13 Jbeta reverse. Profiling relied on immunoSEQ multiplex PCR, and the TCRdb table lists in-frame clones only, not all of them. The table has some 200,000 clones, more than 75% seen once. Sequenced material: PBMCs. Every receptor here comes from a woman in her forties or fifties in good health and CMV-seropositive.

The chain employs TRBV6-1 and TRBJ1-1; D ambiguous. V was trimmed by 7 bases and J by 5 bases, leaving 11 bases between them. Germline V gene data show CDR1 as MNHNS and CDR2 as SASEGT. The CDR3 loop spans 12 amino acids. CDR3 DNA sequence: TGTGCCAGCACCCCTGGGAGTACTGAAGCTTTCTTT. Translated, it gives CASTPGSTEAFF.

The V call is TRBV28, the J call TRBJ2-7; 8 bases agree with TRBD1. With V trimmed by 1 base and J by 5 bases, 7 bases remained unmatched. Germline CDR1 reads MDHEN; CDR2 reads SYDVKM. This CDR3 is 15 amino acids long. CDR3 loop: CASSLSTGQGHEQYF. CDR3 nucleotide sequence: TGTGCCAGCAGTTTATCTACCGGACAGGGCCACGAGCAGTACTTC.

The chain employs TRBV19 and TRBJ1-3; D is unresolved. Trimming stripped 6 bases from V and 0 bases from J, with 12 bases between. This CDR3 spans 15 amino acids. Per germline, CDR1 LNHDA and CDR2 SQIVND (reference sequence). The chain's CDR3 is CASRQTWSSGNTIYF. The CDR3 bases are TGTGCCAGTAGGCAAACGTGGAGCTCTGGAAACACCATATATTTT. Looking up the rest from reference TRBV19 and TRBJ1-3 gives the full variable domain: DGGITQSPKYLFRKEGQNVTLSCEQNLNHDAMYWYRQDPGQGLRLIYYSQIVNDFQKGDIAEGYSVSREKKESFPLTVTSAQKNPTAFYLCASRQTWSSGNTIYFGEGSWLTVV.